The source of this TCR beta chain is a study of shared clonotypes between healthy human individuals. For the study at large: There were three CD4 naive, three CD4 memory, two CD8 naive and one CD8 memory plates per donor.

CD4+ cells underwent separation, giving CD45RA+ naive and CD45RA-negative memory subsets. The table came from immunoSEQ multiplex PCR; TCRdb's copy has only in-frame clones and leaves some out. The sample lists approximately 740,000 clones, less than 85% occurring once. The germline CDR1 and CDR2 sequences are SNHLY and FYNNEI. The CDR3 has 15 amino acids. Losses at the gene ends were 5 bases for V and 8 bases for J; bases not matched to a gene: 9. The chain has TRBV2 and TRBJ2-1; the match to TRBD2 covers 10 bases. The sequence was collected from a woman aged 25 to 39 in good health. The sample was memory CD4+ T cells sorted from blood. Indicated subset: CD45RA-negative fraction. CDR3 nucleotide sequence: TGTGCCAGCAGTCGACTAGCGGGTGGGAGTGATGAGCAGTTCTTC. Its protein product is CASSRLAGGSDEQFF.